The 6 T cell receptor beta chains below were found in one sample sequenced in a study of blood T cell repertoires in COVID-19. Assay used: immunoSEQ multiplex PCR; TCRdb lists only in-frame clones, some missing. The sample contains some 120,000 clones, 70% to 90% of which appear only once. Material: peripheral blood. These receptors originate from a human donor in a cohort sampled during active COVID-19.

The chain is built from TRBV19 and TRBJ1-6, with D perhaps matching TRBD1 (6 bases). The germline gives CDR1 LNHDA, CDR2 SQIVND (reference sequence). The CDR3 totals 16 residues. V shed 4 bases and J shed 6 bases, with 16 bases lying between them. CDR3 sequence (DNA): TGTGCCAGTAGTACCCCGGCAGGGGTAATTAATTCACCCCTCCACTTT. Protein sequence: CASSTPAGVINSPLHF.

The chain carries TRBV28 and TRBJ2-7, with D tentatively TRBD2 (5 bases). The CDR3 is 15 residues long. The V and J ends lost 5 bases and 3 bases respectively, with 17 bases between them. CDR1 is MDHEN and CDR2 is SYDVKM in the germline V gene. The DNA of the CDR3 is TGTGCCAGCAGTGCTCAAGGAGGCAGAGGCTACGAGCAGTACTTC. Its protein product is CASSAQGGRGYEQYF.

The chain couples TRBV10-1 to TRBJ2-3, with D possibly matching TRBD2 (6 bases). V was clipped by 4 bases and J by 4 bases, with 12 bases between them. This CDR3 is 14 amino acids long. The germline CDR1 and CDR2 sequences are WNHNN and SYGVQD (reference sequence). The CDR3 coding sequence is TGCGCCAGCAGTGCGGGAGACGGGGCAGATACGCAGTATTTT. Protein product: CASSAGDGADTQYF.

The chain uses TRBV19 and TRBJ2-3; 10 bases line up with TRBD2. Looked up from germline, CDR1 is LNHDA and CDR2 is SQIVND (reference sequence). This CDR3 region has 14 residues. V shed 5 bases and J 6 bases; nucleotides not matched to a gene: 5. The CDR3 nucleotides are TGTGCCAGTAGTGAGCGGGAGGGGTTGGATACGCAGTATTTT. It specifies CASSEREGLDTQYF.

The chain has TRBV5-1 and TRBJ1-1; 7 positions agree with TRBD1. The CDR3 is 20 residues long. From germline, CDR1 is SGHRS and CDR2 YFSETQ. Germline trimming cut 5 bases from V and 1 base from J; bases unmatched to any gene: 23. The CDR3 coding sequence is TGCGCCAGCAGACATAACAGGGGACAAACGGCTGACCTTACGAACACTGAAGCTTTCTTT. Protein product: CASRHNRGQTADLTNTEAFF.

V usage is TRBV27 and J usage is TRBJ2-1, with TRBD1 as a possible D gene (6 bases). Germline V gives CDR1 MNHEY, CDR2 SMNVEV (reference sequence). The V end was cut by 5 bases, the J end by 6 bases, with 14 bases between. The CDR3 covers 14 residues. In DNA form, the CDR3 reads TGTGCCAGCAGTCTTACAGGGTGGGGCAATGAGCAGTTCTTC. Translating it yields CASSLTGWGNEQFF.